This T cell receptor (beta chain) was captured by sequencing in a study of blood T cell repertoires in COVID-19. Study-level background: Spain, Italy and the United States supplied samples that represented acute and convalescent COVID-19. T cells, B-cell-depleted T cells, or PBMCs provided the cDNA or gDNA that served as material.

This clone came up once. This CDR3 is built from 15 residues. V was clipped by 6 bases and J by 1 base; unmatched bases: 4. Germline V lookup: CDR1 MNHEY, CDR2 SVGAGI. Assay used: immunoSEQ multiplex PCR; TCRdb lists only in-frame clones, some missing. Among about 88,000 clones listed, roughly 90% were seen once. Input material: peripheral blood. The chain uses TRBV6-5 and TRBJ2-1; TRBD1 matches 9 bases. This clonotype was sampled from a male donor with acute or convalescent COVID-19. This CDR3 is CASSTGGASYNEQFF. The CDR3 DNA sequence: TGTGCCAGCAGCACAGGGGGCGCTTCCTACAATGAGCAGTTCTTC.